The 5 T cell receptor beta chains reported below all come from one sample, sequenced in a study of T cell responses to AZD1222 COVID-19 vaccine. Using immunoSEQ multiplex PCR, the repertoire was profiled, and TCRdb retains in-frame clones only, with some absent. In the table there are more than 95,000 clones, 90% of which are singletons. Sequenced here: peripheral blood, sampled on day 0 of MenACWY control vaccination. These receptors originate from an adult in good health.

The rearrangement links TRBV19 to TRBJ2-7; a possible D gene is TRBD1 (5 bases). The CDR3 spans 15 residues. Trimming shortened V by 5 bases and J by 5 bases, and 19 bases separated the two germline ends. The germline V gene has CDR1 LNHDA and CDR2 SQIVND (reference sequence). The CDR3 DNA is TGTGCCAGTAGTCCAGTTCCTGGGGCCGGCCACGAGCAGTACTTC. Encoded protein: CASSPVPGAGHEQYF.

V usage is TRBV9 and J usage is TRBJ2-7; tentatively, D is TRBD1 or TRBD2 (5 bases each). The CDR3 spans 14 residues. Germline V lookup: CDR1 SGDLS, CDR2 YYNGEE. V lost 4 bases, J lost 1 base, and 12 bases lay in between. CDR3 sequence: CASSIRDGSYEQYF. The DNA of the CDR3 is TGTGCCAGCAGCATACGGGACGGATCCTACGAGCAGTACTTC.

This clone was recorded only once. The rearrangement uses TRBV6-2 or TRBV6-3 and TRBJ1-1, with D unresolved. CDR3 length equals 15 residues. Germline CDR1 and CDR2: MNHEY and SVGEGT. Trimming stripped 3 bases from V and 4 bases from J, with 15 bases between. The CDR3 nucleotides read TGTGCCAGCAGTTATGATTGGACGAGCCGCACTGAAGCTTTCTTT. This encodes CASSYDWTSRTEAFF.

This clone has just one count. This chain joins TRBV5-1 and TRBJ2-7, with TRBD1 identical over 9 bases. The V gene's germline CDR1 is SGHRS and CDR2 YFSETQ. V dropped 4 bases and J dropped 3; count of bases not matched to a gene: 11. The CDR3 has 16 amino acids. CDR3 protein: CASSPGDGTGFYEQYF. CDR3 DNA: TGCGCCAGCAGCCCCGGGGACGGGACAGGGTTCTACGAGCAGTACTTC. The full variable domain, rest sourced from reference TRBV5-1 and TRBJ2-7, is KAGVTQTPRYLIKTRGQQVTLSCSPISGHRSVSWYQQTPGQGLQFLFEYFSETQRNKGNFPGRFSGRQFSNSRSEMNVSTLELGDSALYLCASSPGDGTGFYEQYFGPGTRLTVT.

This clone was seen once. The J gene is TRBJ2-7, the V gene TRBV19; D assignment may be TRBD1 or TRBD2 (6 bases each). CDR1 is LNHDA and CDR2 is SQIVND in the germline V gene (reference sequence). The CDR3 has 17 residues. The V end lost 3 bases, the J end lost 2 bases, and 20 bases lay between the germline ends. CDR3 in DNA: TGTGCCAGTAGTATGGGTTGGGGGGAGACAGGAGCCTACGAGCAGTACTTC. Translated: CASSMGWGETGAYEQYF.